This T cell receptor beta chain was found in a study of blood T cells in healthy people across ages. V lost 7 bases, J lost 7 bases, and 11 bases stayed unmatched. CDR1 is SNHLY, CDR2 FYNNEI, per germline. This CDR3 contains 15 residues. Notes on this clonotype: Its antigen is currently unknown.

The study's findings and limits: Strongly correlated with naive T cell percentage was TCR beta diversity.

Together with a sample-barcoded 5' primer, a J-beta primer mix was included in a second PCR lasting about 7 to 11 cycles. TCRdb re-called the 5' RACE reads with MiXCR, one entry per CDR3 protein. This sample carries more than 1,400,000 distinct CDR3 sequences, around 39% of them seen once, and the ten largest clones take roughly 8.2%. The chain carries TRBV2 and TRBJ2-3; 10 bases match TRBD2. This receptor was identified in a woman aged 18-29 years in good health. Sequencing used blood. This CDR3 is CASNLHSGGINTQYF. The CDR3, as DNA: TGTGCCAGCAATTTACATAGCGGGGGGATTAATACGCAGTATTTT.